The following is a T cell receptor (beta chain) sequence with its context. Seattle participants joined during active infection and were tracked over time. The sample comes from a study of blood T cell repertoires in COVID-19. Whole-study context: T cells, B-cell-depleted T cells, or PBMCs supplied cDNA or gDNA.

Trimming took off 4 bases at V and 0 bases at J, with 6 bases between the two ends. This CDR3 is built from 13 residues. Germline assignment: CDR1 SGDLS and CDR2 YYNGEE. This table comes from immunoSEQ multiplex PCR, and its TCRdb copy is limited to in-frame clones, with some not included. The table has some 300,000 clones, about 87% seen once; the top ten hold 6% to 8%. This receptor was taken from a woman between 45 and 65 years old with COVID-19, enrolled during active disease. This chain connects TRBV9 to TRBJ2-3; D gene unclear. The specimen sequenced was peripheral blood. The CDR3 sequence: CASSPLSTDTQYF. The CDR3, as DNA: TGTGCCAGCAGCCCCCTTAGCACAGATACGCAGTATTTT. Variable domain in full (rest from reference TRBV9 and TRBJ2-3): DSGVTQTPKHLITATGQRVTLRCSPRSGDLSVYWYQQSLDQGLQFLIQYYNGEERAKGNILERFSAQQFPDLHSELNLSSLELGDSALYFCASSPLSTDTQYFGPGTRLTVL.